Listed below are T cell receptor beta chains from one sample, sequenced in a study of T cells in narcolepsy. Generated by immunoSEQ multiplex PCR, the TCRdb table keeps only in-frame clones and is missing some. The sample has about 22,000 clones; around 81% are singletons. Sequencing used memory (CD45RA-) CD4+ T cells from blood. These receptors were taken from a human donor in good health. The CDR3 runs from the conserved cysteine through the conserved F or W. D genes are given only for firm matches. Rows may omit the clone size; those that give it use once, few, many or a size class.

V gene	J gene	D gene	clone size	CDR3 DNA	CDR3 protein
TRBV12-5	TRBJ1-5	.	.	TGTGCTAGTGCCATGAATAGCAATCAGCCCCAGCATTTT	CASAMNSNQPQHF
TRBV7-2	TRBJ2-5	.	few	TGTGCCAGCAGCCCCCCCCGGACCCGATTAGGGTCGACCCAGTACTTC	CASSPPRTRLGSTQYF
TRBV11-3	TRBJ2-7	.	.	TGTGCCAGCAGTATAAGGGGGGGCTACGAGCAGTACTTC	CASSIRGGYEQYF
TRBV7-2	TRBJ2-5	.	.	TGTGCCAGCAGCTTATTCGGGCAGTCTATTACCCAGTACTTC	CASSLFGQSITQYF
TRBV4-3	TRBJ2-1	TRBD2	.	TGCGCCAGCAGCCAAGAGACTAGCGCCCAAAATGAGCAGTTCTTC	CASSQETSAQNEQFF
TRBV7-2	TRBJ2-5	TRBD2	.	TGTGCCAGCAGCTTGGGTAGCGGGGGGTGGGAGACCCAGTACTTC	CASSLGSGGWETQYF
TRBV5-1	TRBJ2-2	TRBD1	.	TGCGCCAGCAGCTTTTCTGGACAGGGGCCCACCGGGGAGCTGTTTTTT	CASSFSGQGPTGELFF
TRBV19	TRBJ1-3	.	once	TGTGCCAGTAGTATCTCCCAGGGCCCTGGAAACACCATATATTTT	CASSISQGPGNTIYF
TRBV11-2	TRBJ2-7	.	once	TGTGCCAGCAGCCTTCAGACTCAGTCCTACGAGCAGTACTTC	CASSLQTQSYEQYF
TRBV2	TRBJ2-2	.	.	TGTGCCAGCAGGATCGGGACCGTCGATGTGAAGCTGTTTTTT	CASRIGTVDVKLFF
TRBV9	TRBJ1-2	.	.	TGTGCCAGCAGCCCCGTGGACAGCCCCTATGGCTACACCTTC	CASSPVDSPYGYTF
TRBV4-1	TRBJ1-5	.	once	TGCGCCAGCAGCCAAGAGGGTTCTCAGCCCCAGCATTTT	CASSQEGSQPQHF
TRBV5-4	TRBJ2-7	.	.	TGCGCCAGCAGCCAAGGCTCCCACAGGGCGCCGTACGAGCAGTACTTC	CASSQGSHRAPYEQYF
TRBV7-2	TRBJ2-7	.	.	TGTGCCAGCAGCCAAGCAGGGCTCGCCTACGAGCAGTACTTC	CASSQAGLAYEQYF
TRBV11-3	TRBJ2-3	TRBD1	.	TGTGCCAGCAGCTTGACAGGGGGAGATACGCAGTATTTT	CASSLTGGDTQYF
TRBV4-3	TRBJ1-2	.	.	TGCGCCAGCAGCCAAGATGATAAGGGAGGGGGCTACACCTTC	CASSQDDKGGGYTF
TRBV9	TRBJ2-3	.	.	TGTGCCAGCAGCGTAAACAGCGACGCCGCCACAGATACGCAGTATTTT	CASSVNSDAATDTQYF
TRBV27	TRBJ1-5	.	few	TGTGCCAGCAGCTCACGGAGCAATCAGCCCCAGCATTTT	CASSSRSNQPQHF